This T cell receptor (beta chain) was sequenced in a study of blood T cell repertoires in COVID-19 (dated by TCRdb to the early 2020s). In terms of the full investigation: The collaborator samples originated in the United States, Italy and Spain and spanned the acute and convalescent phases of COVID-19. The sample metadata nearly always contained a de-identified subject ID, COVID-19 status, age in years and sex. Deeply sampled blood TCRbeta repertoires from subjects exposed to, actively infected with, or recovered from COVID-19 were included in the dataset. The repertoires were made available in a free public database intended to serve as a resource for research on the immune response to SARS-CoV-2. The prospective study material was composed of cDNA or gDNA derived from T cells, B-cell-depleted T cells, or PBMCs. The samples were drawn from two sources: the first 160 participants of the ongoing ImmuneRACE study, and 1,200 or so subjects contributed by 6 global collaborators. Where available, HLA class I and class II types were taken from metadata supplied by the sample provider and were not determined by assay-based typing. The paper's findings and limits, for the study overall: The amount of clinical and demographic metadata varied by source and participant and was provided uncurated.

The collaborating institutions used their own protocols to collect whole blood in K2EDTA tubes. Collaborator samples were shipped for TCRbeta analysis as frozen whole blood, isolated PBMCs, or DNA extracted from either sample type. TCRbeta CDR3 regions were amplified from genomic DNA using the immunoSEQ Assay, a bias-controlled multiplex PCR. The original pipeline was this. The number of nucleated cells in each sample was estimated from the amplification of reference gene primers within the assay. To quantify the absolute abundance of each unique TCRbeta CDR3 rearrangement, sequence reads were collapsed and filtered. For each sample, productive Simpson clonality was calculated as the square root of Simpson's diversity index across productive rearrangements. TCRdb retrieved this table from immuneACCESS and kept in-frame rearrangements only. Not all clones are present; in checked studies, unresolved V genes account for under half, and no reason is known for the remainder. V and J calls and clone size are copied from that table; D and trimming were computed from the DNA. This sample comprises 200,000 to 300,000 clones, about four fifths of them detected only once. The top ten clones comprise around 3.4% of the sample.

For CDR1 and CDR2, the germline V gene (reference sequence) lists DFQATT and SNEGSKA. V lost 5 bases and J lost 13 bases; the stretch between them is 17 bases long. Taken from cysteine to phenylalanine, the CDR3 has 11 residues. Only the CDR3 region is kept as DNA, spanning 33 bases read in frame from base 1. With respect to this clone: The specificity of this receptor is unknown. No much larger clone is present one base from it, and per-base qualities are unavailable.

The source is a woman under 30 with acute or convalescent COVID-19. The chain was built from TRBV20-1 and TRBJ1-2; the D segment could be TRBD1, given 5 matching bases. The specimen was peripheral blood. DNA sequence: TGCAGTGCTCAAGGGGTGCGGGGGGGCACCTTC. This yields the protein CSAQGVRGGTF.